A few counts support the clone carrying this T cell receptor (beta chain). Its antigen is unidentified. Each sorted subset replicate got 200 ng genomic DNA, tens of thousands of genomes. Sequencing used immunoSEQ multiplex PCR; TCRdb keeps in-frame clones, though not all of them. Among nearly 750,000 clones listed, around 70% were seen once. V gave up 0 bases and J gave up 3 bases, with 6 bases separating them. The CDR3 is 13 residues long. Germline CDR1 SGHRS, CDR2 YFSETQ. This sample is drawn from a study of shared clonotypes between healthy human individuals. Regarding the study as a whole: Genetic and exposure-history diversity was limited by the few donors. When compared with the clonotypes that were shared by all four sorted-subset donors, the non-shared clonotypes turned out to have lower generation probabilities.

This chain links TRBV5-1 with TRBJ1-2, with TRBD1 as a possible D gene (5 bases). Source material: memory CD4+ T cells sorted from blood. Specified subset: CD45RA-negative fraction. This clonotype was obtained from a woman under 40 in good health. The CDR3 DNA reads TGCGCCAGCAGCTTGGGGGACTACTATGGCTACACCTTC. Translating it yields CASSLGDYYGYTF. The full variable domain, rest sourced from reference TRBV5-1 and TRBJ1-2, is KAGVTQTPRYLIKTRGQQVTLSCSPISGHRSVSWYQQTPGQGLQFLFEYFSETQRNKGNFPGRFSGRQFSNSRSEMNVSTLELGDSALYLCASSLGDYYGYTFGSGTRLTVV.